This T cell receptor beta chain was captured in a study of T cell responses to AZD1222 COVID-19 vaccine. CDR3 length: 14 amino acids. Germline V gene lookup returns CDR1 GTSNPN and CDR2 SVGIG (reference sequence). V shed 7 bases, J shed 1 base, and the junction held 7 bases outside the gene matches. A note on this clone: As yet, its antigen is unknown.

The study, taken as a whole, reports: Baseline antibody screening turned up just six seropositive AZD1222 recipients.

TCRdb's copy holds only in-frame clones and misses some; the assay was immunoSEQ multiplex PCR. The table records 150,000 or so clones, about 91% of them present only once. The sequence was collected from an adult who received the AZD1222 COVID-19 vaccine. The sequences come from peripheral blood, collected 28 days after the second AZD1222 dose. The chain couples TRBV30 to TRBJ1-5, with TRBD1 matching 7 bases. For the CDR3, the DNA is TGTGCCTTCAACAGGGGACTGAGCAATCAGCCCCAGCATTTT. Translated: CAFNRGLSNQPQHF.